The entry that follows covers one T cell receptor (beta chain) sequence. Preparation of the TCRbeta library used unique molecular identifiers. TCRdb called the PCR reads again in MiXCR, with one record for every CDR3 protein. The top ten clones hold around 5.8% of a sample with some 490,000 distinct CDR3 sequences, around 13% of them seen once. The record originates from a study of T-cell reconstitution after alpha-beta-depleted transplantation in children. The source material was PBMCs from the stem cell graft donor, sampled from the stem cell graft. This receptor was obtained from a human donor who donated a stem cell graft to a child with combined immunodeficiency.

The CDR3 sequence is CASSPRTSGGADTQYF. CDR3 bases: TGCGCCAGCAGCCCTCGGACTAGCGGGGGGGCAGATACGCAGTATTTT. The chain combines TRBV5-1 with TRBJ2-3, with 15 positions matching TRBD2. J was trimmed by 4 bases and V by 4 bases; bases with no gene match: 4. This CDR3 has 16 amino acids. Germline-derived CDR1 and CDR2 are SGHRS and YFSETQ.